A single sample gave rise to the 31 T cell receptor beta chains below, sequenced in a study of blood T cell repertoires in COVID-19. The table came from immunoSEQ multiplex PCR; TCRdb's copy has only in-frame clones and leaves some out. Of hundreds of thousands of clones in the sample, roughly 90% were seen once. Sequenced material: peripheral blood. These receptors were taken from a woman in her 30s with acute or convalescent COVID-19.

This clone was detected once. The V gene is TRBV7-2, the J gene TRBJ1-1; D might be TRBD1 (6 bases). Germline V CDR1 and CDR2: SGHTA, FQGNSA. The CDR3 runs to 17 residues. V was cut by 2 bases and J by 0 bases, with 16 bases left in between. Here the CDR3 reads CASSLLEKGHLNTEAFF. CDR3 coding DNA: TGTGCCAGCAGCTTACTCGAAAAGGGACACCTGAACACTGAAGCTTTCTTT. Full variable domain (rest looked up from reference TRBV7-2 and TRBJ1-1): GAGVSQSPSNKVTEKGKDVELRCDPISGHTALYWYRQSLGQGLEFLIYFQGNSAPDKSGLPSDRFSAERTGGSVSTLTIQRTQQEDSAVYLCASSLLEKGHLNTEAFFGQGTRLTVV.

The chain links TRBV5-5 to TRBJ2-7; TRBD1 aligns across 9 bases. V shed 5 bases, J shed 1 base, and the junction held 7 bases outside the gene matches. Germline-derived CDR1 and CDR2 are SGHKS and YYEKEE (reference sequence). The CDR3 extends over 15 amino acids. The CDR3 loop is CASSLGTGTSYEQYF. The CDR3 DNA is TGTGCCAGCAGTTTAGGGACAGGGACGTCCTACGAGCAGTACTTC.

This clone appeared a single time. In nucleotides, the CDR3 is TGTGCCAGGGGGTACCCGGGGAGCTCCTACGAGCAGTACTTC. Translated, it gives CARGYPGSSYEQYF. The gene calls are TRBV11-2 and TRBJ2-7; D may be TRBD2 (5 bases). CDR3 size: 14 residues. The germline CDR1 and CDR2 sequences are SGHAT and FQNNGV. Trimming stripped 9 bases from V and 0 bases from J, with 15 bases between.

This rearrangement joins TRBV29-1 to TRBJ2-7; unclear D gene. Germline-derived CDR1 and CDR2 are SQVTM and ANQGSEA. CDR3 length: 11 residues. V was clipped by 4 bases and J by 4 bases, with 8 bases between them. DNA of the CDR3: TGCAGCGTTGGAACAGAGTACGAGCAGTACTTC. Amino acid sequence: CSVGTEYEQYF.

J is TRBJ1-5 and V is TRBV18; maybe TRBD1 (5 bases). V was clipped by 4 bases and J by 5 bases, with 12 bases between them. The CDR3 extends over 14 amino acids. Germline V gene sequence: CDR1 KGHSH, CDR2 LQKENI. CDR3 residues: CASSRLGGDQPQHF. DNA for the CDR3: TGTGCCAGCTCACGCCTGGGGGGGGATCAGCCCCAGCATTTT.

Concerning this clone: Different DNA sequences within this sample yield the same CDR3. The chain links TRBV7-3 to TRBJ2-5; weak D call: TRBD2 (7 bases). The germline CDR1 and CDR2 sequences are SGHTA and FQGTGA. The ends were cut back, 5 bases at V and 3 bases at J, with 10 bases in the middle. CDR3 length: 13 residues. Here the CDR3 reads CASSGGAEETQYF. In DNA, the CDR3 is TGTGCCAGCAGCGGGGGGGCAGAAGAGACCCAGTACTTC.

The V call is TRBV5-1, the J call TRBJ2-5; 9 bases agree with TRBD2. The CDR3 loop spans 16 amino acids. Germline values: CDR1 SGHRS, CDR2 YFSETQ. The ends lost 2 bases at V and 0 bases at J; junction bases unmatched: 5. DNA for the CDR3: TGCGCCAGCAGCTTTGCCAGCGGGGGGAACCAAGAGACCCAGTACTTC. It codes for CASSFASGGNQETQYF.

This clone was counted only a few times. The chain recombines TRBV20-1 with TRBJ2-3; weak D call: TRBD1 (5 bases). The CDR3 has 15 amino acids. The germline V gene has CDR1 DFQATT and CDR2 SNEGSKA (reference sequence). With 3 bases removed from V and 0 bases from J, the gap between germline ends came to 13 bases. The CDR3 sequence is CSASSSGFSTDTQYF. The CDR3 nucleotides are TGCAGTGCTAGTTCATCAGGGTTCAGCACAGATACGCAGTATTTT.

This clone was observed a handful of times. V usage is TRBV2 and J usage is TRBJ1-1; 9 bases align to TRBD1. Germline V gives CDR1 SNHLY, CDR2 FYNNEI. The CDR3 consists of 14 residues. The trim removed 6 bases at V and 3 bases at J, leaving 5 bases unmatched. For the CDR3, the DNA is TGTGCCAGCAGGGGACAGGGCCCAGACACTGAAGCTTTCTTT. Encoded protein: CASRGQGPDTEAFF.

This chain uses TRBV5-1 with TRBJ2-5, with 9 bases fitting TRBD1. The CDR3 is 15 amino acids. CDR1 and CDR2 (germline): SGHRS, YFSETQ. V gave up 4 bases and J gave up 5 bases; unmatched junction bases: 9. The CDR3 protein is CASSIGDRGMETQYF. CDR3 bases: TGCGCCAGCAGCATCGGTGACAGGGGGATGGAGACCCAGTACTTC.

V is TRBV7-9 and J is TRBJ2-5; D gene ambiguous. CDR3 length: 15 residues. The germline V and J ends were trimmed by 0 bases and 4 bases, with 12 bases remaining between them. CDR1 SEHNR and CDR2 FQNEAQ come from the germline V gene (reference sequence). Here the CDR3 reads CASSLANRIGETQYF. The CDR3, as DNA: TGTGCCAGCAGCTTAGCGAATAGAATTGGAGAGACCCAGTACTTC.

The rearrangement uses TRBV7-9 and TRBJ1-1; the D is unclear. Germline V gene lookup returns CDR1 SEHNR and CDR2 FQNEAQ (reference sequence). This CDR3 contains 13 residues. V shed 11 bases and J shed 2 bases, with 15 bases lying between them. As DNA, the CDR3 is TGTGCCGTCCTTAAGGAGACCAACACTGAAGCTTTCTTT. Encoded protein: CAVLKETNTEAFF.

This clone showed up just once. The rearrangement joins TRBV5-4 to TRBJ2-1; 8 bases are shared with TRBD2. The CDR3 consists of 16 residues. Germline values: CDR1 SGHNT, CDR2 YYREEE (reference sequence). Trimming at V came to 4 bases and at J to 4 bases, leaving 10 bases not matched to a gene. CDR3 in DNA: TGTGCCAGCAGCAGAGCCGGGGGACTAGAGTACAATGAGCAGTTCTTC. Translation gives CASSRAGGLEYNEQFF.

The chain uses TRBV28 and TRBJ1-2; the D is unclear. Trimming removed 6 bases from V and 0 bases from J, with 8 bases in between. Per germline, CDR1 MDHEN and CDR2 SYDVKM. CDR3 length equals 13 residues. The CDR3 here is CASRSGTNYGYTF. The CDR3 region has the DNA TGTGCCAGCAGATCCGGGACTAACTATGGCTACACCTTC.

The chain carries TRBV4-1 and TRBJ1-1, with TRBD1 matching over 7 bases. V trimming: 3 bases; J trimming: 4 bases; junction bases outside the gene matches: 8. The CDR3 runs to 15 residues. From germline, CDR1 is MGHRA and CDR2 YSYEKL. CDR3 sequence: CASSQNQGGGTEAFF. For the CDR3, the DNA is TGCGCCAGCAGCCAGAACCAGGGGGGCGGCACTGAAGCTTTCTTT.

The chain employs TRBV6-5 and TRBJ1-6; a possible D gene is TRBD1 (6 bases). Germline V gene lookup returns CDR1 MNHEY and CDR2 SVGAGI. Trimming removed 5 bases at V and 4 bases at J, with 12 bases between. The CDR3 spans 15 residues. CDR3 in amino acids: CASSSYREYNSPLHF. Here the CDR3 DNA reads TGTGCCAGCAGTAGTTACAGGGAATATAATTCACCCCTCCACTTT.

As concerns this clone: Other DNA sequences in the same sample also yield this CDR3. The gene calls are TRBV9 and TRBJ2-3; the D gene is possibly TRBD2 (5 bases). This CDR3 region has 12 residues. Deletions cut 3 bases from V and 4 bases from J, with 6 bases between. Germline-derived CDR1 and CDR2 are SGDLS and YYNGEE. The DNA of the CDR3 is TGTGCCAGCAGCGCCGGGGCAGATACGCAGTATTTT. Translation gives CASSAGADTQYF.

This clone has only one observation. This chain uses TRBV29-1 with TRBJ2-5; 9 bases fit TRBD1. Per germline, CDR1 SQVTM and CDR2 ANQGSEA. The length of the CDR3 is 16 residues. The junction had 14 bases not matched to a gene; V was cut back by 6 bases and J by 3 bases. The CDR3 nucleotides are TGCAGCGTCGCGGGACAGGGAGGACCGGAGAAAGAGACCCAGTACTTC. It codes for CSVAGQGGPEKETQYF.

The chain joins TRBV6-6 to TRBJ2-1, with 11 bases identical to TRBD1. Germline V gene sequence: CDR1 MNHNY, CDR2 SVGAGI (reference sequence). The junction had 7 bases not matched to a gene; V was cut back by 2 bases and J by 7 bases. The length of the CDR3 is 16 residues. In nucleotides, the CDR3 is TGTGCCAGCAGTTACCCAGGGACAGGGGGTCGGAATGAGCAGTTCTTC. Protein: CASSYPGTGGRNEQFF.

This clone was seen once. The chain has TRBV12-5 and TRBJ1-1; a possible D gene is TRBD1 (6 bases). Per germline, CDR1 LGHNT and CDR2 FRNRAP. CDR3 length: 16 residues. Trimming took 6 bases from V and 5 from J, leaving 22 bases between them. The CDR3 bases are TGTGCTAGTGGAAACTCAGCATGGCAGGGGATAACTGAAGCTTTCTTT. This gives the protein CASGNSAWQGITEAFF.

The rearrangement joins TRBV7-6 to TRBJ1-1; D is unresolved. The V gene's germline CDR1 is SGHVS and CDR2 FNYEAQ. V was shortened by 5 bases and J by 0 bases, with 16 bases between the two germline ends. The CDR3 is 16 residues long. This chain's CDR3 is CASSQEAGPMNTEAFF. In DNA, the CDR3 is TGTGCCAGCAGCCAAGAGGCGGGCCCAATGAACACTGAAGCTTTCTTT.

This chain links TRBV2 with TRBJ2-1; 8 nucleotides match TRBD1. J gave up 2 bases and V 2 bases, and 5 bases lay outside the gene matches. The CDR3 contains 16 residues. Per germline, CDR1 SNHLY and CDR2 FYNNEI. In nucleotides, the CDR3 is TGTGCCAGCAGTGAAAGGGGACAGGAAGCCTACAATGAGCAGTTCTTC. Protein: CASSERGQEAYNEQFF.

The chain recombines TRBV6-1 with TRBJ1-5; TRBD1 aligns across 7 bases. Germline V gives CDR1 MNHNS, CDR2 SASEGT. J gave up 4 bases and V 4 bases, and 22 bases lay outside the gene matches. This CDR3 spans 20 amino acids. CDR3 amino acids: CASSVDVYPPAGTVNQPQHF. The CDR3 coding sequence is TGTGCCAGCAGTGTTGATGTCTATCCTCCCGCCGGGACAGTAAATCAGCCCCAGCATTTT.

The chain is built from TRBV5-1 and TRBJ1-1; 9 bases agree with TRBD1. V was pared by 2 bases and J by 5 bases, with 7 bases of the junction left unmatched. Germline CDR1 is SGHRS and CDR2 is YFSETQ. The CDR3 runs 15 residues. The CDR3 here is CASSLTGGAETEAFF. CDR3 coding DNA: TGCGCCAGCAGCTTAACAGGGGGCGCGGAGACTGAAGCTTTCTTT.

The rearrangement joins TRBV11-2 to TRBJ1-2, with 8 bases that match TRBD1. There are 13 residues in the CDR3. Trimming took 3 bases from V and 8 from J; bases not matched to a gene: 5. Germline V gives CDR1 SGHAT, CDR2 FQNNGV. DNA of the CDR3: TGTGCCAGCAGCTTTACAGGGGGTAAAGGCTACACCTTC. This gives the protein CASSFTGGKGYTF.

A single count supports this clone. The rearrangement joins TRBV14 to TRBJ1-2; D is unresolved. Germline-derived CDR1 and CDR2 are SGHDN and FVKESK. V lost 1 base and J 4 bases, leaving 7 bases between the germline ends. The CDR3 extends over 13 amino acids. As DNA, the CDR3 is TGTGCCAGCAGCCAAGTCGCGGGCTATGGCTACACCTTC. As protein: CASSQVAGYGYTF.

The chain uses TRBV6-6 and TRBJ1-1; TRBD1 matches 7 bases. The J segment lost 0 bases and the V segment lost 0 bases, leaving 4 bases of the junction unmatched. Germline CDR1 and CDR2: MNHNY and SVGAGI (reference sequence). CDR3 size: 16 residues. CDR3 residues: CASSYSGTDMNTEAFF. DNA of the CDR3: TGTGCCAGCAGTTACTCGGGGACAGACATGAACACTGAAGCTTTCTTT.

The V and J genes are TRBV11-2 and TRBJ1-2; D is possibly TRBD1 (6 bases). Deletions cut 3 bases from V and 8 bases from J, with 13 bases between. The CDR3 contains 13 residues. CDR1 is SGHAT and CDR2 is FQNNGV in the germline V gene. The DNA for the CDR3 is TGTGCCAGCAGCTTTACAGGGTTTGAGGGCTACACCTTC. This gives the protein CASSFTGFEGYTF.

This clone was picked up one time. The chain is built from TRBV12-3 or TRBV12-4 and TRBJ1-2; D gene ambiguous. V was clipped by 4 bases and J by 1 base, with 7 bases between them. This CDR3 has 13 residues. CDR3 in amino acids: CASSYTVNYGYTF. The DNA of the CDR3 is TGTGCCAGCAGTTACACAGTTAACTATGGCTACACCTTC.

The chain is built from TRBV28 and TRBJ1-5; 9 bases are a match to TRBD1. The V gene end was trimmed by 6 bases and the J gene end by 7 bases; junction bases not matched to a gene: 10. Germline V gives CDR1 MDHEN, CDR2 SYDVKM. This CDR3 spans 15 amino acids. The CDR3 spells CASSPTGGARQPQHF. DNA for the CDR3: TGTGCCAGCAGCCCCACAGGGGGCGCAAGGCAGCCCCAGCATTTT.

The V gene is TRBV5-6, the J gene TRBJ2-1; the D gene is possibly TRBD1 (7 bases). In germline, CDR1 is SGHDT, CDR2 YYEEEE. Trimming took 10 bases from V and 8 from J, leaving 22 bases between them. CDR3 length: 14 residues. The CDR3 loop reads CASPRRGPLDEQFF. In DNA form, the CDR3 reads TGTGCCTCGCCCCGGAGGGGGCCCCTCGATGAGCAGTTCTTC.